This T cell receptor (beta chain) was recorded in a study of blood T cells in healthy people across ages. This clonotype was detected only a few times. The germline gives CDR1 SGHAT, CDR2 FQNNGV. CDR3 length equals 16 residues. Trimming removed 0 bases at V and 0 bases at J, with 9 bases between. Sample-barcoded 5' priming and a J-beta primer mix drove a second PCR of 7 to 11 cycles. MiXCR was run by TCRdb on the 5' RACE reads, yielding one entry per CDR3 protein. The sample carries 750,000 to 850,000 distinct CDR3 sequences, around 25% recorded once. The same data also went into a second study, on T cells of mothers and their children. That study reports: Over 9.5 million TCR beta CDR3 reads were obtained from each mother, and about 3 million from each child.

The clonotype comes from a boy younger than 18 in good health. The sequencing input was blood. The rearrangement joins TRBV11-2 to TRBJ2-1, with D unclear. This CDR3 reads CASSLDPDSSYNEQFF. CDR3 bases: TGTGCCAGCAGCTTAGATCCGGATAGCTCCTACAATGAGCAGTTCTTC.